These 11 T cell receptor beta chains were all obtained from the same sample, sequenced in a study of blood T cell repertoires in COVID-19. Repertoires were generated with immunoSEQ multiplex PCR, while TCRdb's copy carries only in-frame clones and drops some. The profile covers around 300,000 clones, with around nine tenths appearing a single time and approximately 2.6% taken by the ten largest. Sample: PBMCs or T cells enriched from blood (not recorded which). Receptor source: a woman between 18 and 29 years old who had recovered from COVID-19.

V is TRBV28 and J is TRBJ2-3; 12 positions agree with TRBD2. Germline CDR1 reads MDHEN; CDR2 reads SYDVKM. The CDR3 is 15 amino acids. J gave up 3 bases and V 2 bases, and 0 bases lay outside the gene matches. CDR3 residues: CASSLTSGRTDTQYF. The CDR3 DNA sequence: TGTGCCAGCAGTTTAACTAGCGGGAGGACAGATACGCAGTATTTT.

Only one count was recorded for this clone. The chain has TRBV28 and TRBJ2-7; the match to TRBD2 covers 12 bases. The V and J ends lost 3 bases and 5 bases, in that order; junction bases with no gene match: 11. This CDR3 has 17 residues. Germline-derived CDR1 and CDR2 are MDHEN and SYDVKM. This CDR3 reads CASSFYRTSGMVHEQYF. CDR3 bases: TGTGCCAGCAGTTTTTATAGGACTAGCGGGATGGTCCACGAGCAGTACTTC. The complete variable domain, with remaining parts taken from reference TRBV28 and TRBJ2-7, reads DVKVTQSSRYLVKRTGEKVFLECVQDMDHENMFWYRQDPGLGLRLIYFSYDVKMKEKGDIPEGYSVSREKKERFSLILESASTNQTSMYLCASSFYRTSGMVHEQYFGPGTRLTVT.

The chain has TRBV19 and TRBJ2-7; D possibly corresponds to TRBD2 (7 bases). Germline values: CDR1 LNHDA, CDR2 SQIVND (reference sequence). There are 15 residues in the CDR3. Trimming stripped 3 bases from V and 4 bases from J, with 16 bases between. CDR3 bases: TGTGCCAGTAGTATTTCTGAGGGGGGGGCTTACGAGCAGTACTTC. Translated: CASSISEGGAYEQYF.

The rearrangement uses TRBV6-1 and TRBJ1-5; 7 nucleotides match TRBD1. Trimming removed 4 bases from V and 0 bases from J; junction bases left unmatched: 6. Germline CDR1 and CDR2: MNHNS and SASEGT. CDR3 size: 16 residues. The CDR3 here is CASSGWDRNSNQPQHF. The CDR3 DNA reads as TGTGCCAGCAGTGGATGGGACAGAAATAGCAATCAGCCCCAGCATTTT.

V and J are TRBV2 and TRBJ1-5, with D possibly being TRBD1 (5 bases). Germline V gene sequence: CDR1 SNHLY, CDR2 FYNNEI. The CDR3 is 14 amino acids. V was trimmed by 3 bases and J by 4 bases, leaving 10 bases between them. CDR3 protein: CASSDGRGNQPQHF. The CDR3 DNA is TGTGCCAGCAGTGACGGGAGGGGTAATCAGCCCCAGCATTTT. Supplemented by reference TRBV2 and TRBJ1-5, the full variable domain reads EPEVTQTPSHQVTQMGQEVILRCVPISNHLYFYWYRQILGQKVEFLVSFYNNEISEKSEIFDDQFSVERPDGSNFTLKIRSTKLEDSAMYFCASSDGRGNQPQHFGDGTRLSIL.

This clone has only one observation. The V gene is TRBV3-1 (or the pseudogene TRBV3-2), the J gene TRBJ1-6; TRBD1 matches 8 bases. The V gene's germline CDR1 is LGHDT and CDR2 YNNKEL (reference sequence). Trimming took 6 bases from V and 7 from J; bases not matched to a gene: 8. The CDR3 contains 15 residues. CDR3 bases: TGTGCCAGCAGAACCGGACAGGGACGGAATTCACCCCTCCACTTT. Translation: CASRTGQGRNSPLHF.

This clone showed up just once. This sequence may be a read error, since a much larger clone differs from it by one base. The chain employs TRBV7-9 and TRBJ1-5; no clear D. CDR1 is SEHNR, CDR2 FQNEAQ, per germline (reference sequence). The CDR3 covers 13 residues. Deletions cut 1 base from V and 5 bases from J, with 6 bases between. The CDR3 protein is CASSLDSYQPQHF. DNA for the CDR3: TGTGCCAGCAGCTTAGACAGCTATCAGCCCCAGCATTTT. The variable domain in full, with the rest retrieved from reference TRBV7-9 and TRBJ1-5, is DTGVSQNPRHKITKRGQNVTFRCDPISEHNRLYWYRQTLGQGPEFLTYFQNEAQLEKSRLLSDRFSAERPKGSFSTLEIQRTEQGDSAMYLCASSLDSYQPQHFGDGTRLSIL.

J is TRBJ1-2 and V is TRBV18; D not certain. The germline V gene encodes CDR1 KGHSH and CDR2 LQKENI. Trimming stripped 4 bases from V and 4 bases from J, with 10 bases between. The CDR3 is 13 residues long. Here the CDR3 reads CASSREAGYGYTF. The CDR3 nucleotides read TGTGCCAGCTCACGCGAGGCGGGCTATGGCTACACCTTC.

This clone was observed a handful of times. The V and J genes are TRBV19 and TRBJ1-4; 7 nucleotides match TRBD1. The V segment lost 2 bases and the J segment 1 base; nucleotides outside the gene matches: 1. The CDR3 contains 15 residues. In germline, CDR1 is LNHDA, CDR2 SQIVND (reference sequence). The CDR3 DNA follows: TGTGCCAGTAGTATACAGGGGGTAACTAATGAAAAACTGTTTTTT. Translated, it gives CASSIQGVTNEKLFF.

V usage is TRBV2 and J usage is TRBJ1-5; 8 bases are shared with TRBD1. Trimming cost V 8 bases and J 2 bases; bases outside gene matches: 5. The CDR3 has 14 amino acids. The germline CDR1 and CDR2 sequences are SNHLY and FYNNEI. In DNA form, the CDR3 reads TGTGCCAGCGGTGGACAGGGAGGCAATCAGCCCCAGCATTTT. It translates to CASGGQGGNQPQHF.

The rearrangement links TRBV11-2 to TRBJ2-7; 7 bases line up with TRBD2. The germline V gene encodes CDR1 SGHAT and CDR2 FQNNGV. The CDR3 spans 16 residues. Trimming cost V 2 bases and J 1 base; bases outside gene matches: 8. The CDR3 region has the DNA TGTGCCAGCAGCTTAAGTTTAACTAGCGTTTCCTACGAGCAGTACTTC. Protein: CASSLSLTSVSYEQYF.